This T cell receptor (beta chain) was captured by sequencing in a study of shared clonotypes between healthy human individuals. The sorted-subset replicate PCRs were given approximately 190 ng DNA, which is 30,000 to 35,000 T cell genomes. In the original analysis: Junction-only immunoSEQ data arrived without quality scores, meaning filtering differed. Profiling relied on immunoSEQ multiplex PCR, and the TCRdb table lists in-frame clones only, not all of them. V and J calls and clone size are those listed in that table; D and trimming were worked out from the DNA. This sample has under 2,000,000 clones; 85% to 95% occur once, and the top ten carry approximately 1%. In the case of this clone: Its matching antigen is unknown. Relative to the germline gene, one junction end is altered; a read error may explain this.

CD45RO-negative cells were positively selected for CCR7, leaving out terminally differentiated effector memory CD45RA+ cells. General study points: The study generally estimated greater richness for naive than memory subsets. Clonotype sharing across a handful of donors was observed for 4.5% to 6.5% of naive CD4 clonotypes.

The CDR3 is 13 residues long. Germline V gives CDR1 ENHRY, CDR2 SYGVKD. What was sequenced was naive CD8+ T cells sorted from blood. The TCR was taken from a man younger than 30 in good health. This chain joins TRBV10-3 and TRBJ2-3; no clear D gene. This chain's CDR3 is CATLDPGTDTQYF. In DNA, the CDR3 is TGCGCCACTCTGGATCCGGGCACAGATACGCAGTATTTT.